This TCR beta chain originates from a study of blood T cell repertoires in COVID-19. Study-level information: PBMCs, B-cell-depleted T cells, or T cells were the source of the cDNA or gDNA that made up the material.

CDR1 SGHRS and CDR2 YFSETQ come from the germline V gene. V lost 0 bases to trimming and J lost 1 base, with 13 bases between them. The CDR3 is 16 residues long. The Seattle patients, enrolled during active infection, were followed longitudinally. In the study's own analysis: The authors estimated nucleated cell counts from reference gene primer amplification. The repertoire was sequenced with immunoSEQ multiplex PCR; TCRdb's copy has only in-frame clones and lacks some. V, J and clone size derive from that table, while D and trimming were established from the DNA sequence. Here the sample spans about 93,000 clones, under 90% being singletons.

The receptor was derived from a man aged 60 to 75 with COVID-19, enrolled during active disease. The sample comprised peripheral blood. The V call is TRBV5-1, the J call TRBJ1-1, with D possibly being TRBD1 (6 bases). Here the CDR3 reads CASSLAPVGANTEAFF. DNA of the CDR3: TGCGCCAGCAGCTTGGCCCCGGTGGGGGCGAACACTGAAGCTTTCTTT.